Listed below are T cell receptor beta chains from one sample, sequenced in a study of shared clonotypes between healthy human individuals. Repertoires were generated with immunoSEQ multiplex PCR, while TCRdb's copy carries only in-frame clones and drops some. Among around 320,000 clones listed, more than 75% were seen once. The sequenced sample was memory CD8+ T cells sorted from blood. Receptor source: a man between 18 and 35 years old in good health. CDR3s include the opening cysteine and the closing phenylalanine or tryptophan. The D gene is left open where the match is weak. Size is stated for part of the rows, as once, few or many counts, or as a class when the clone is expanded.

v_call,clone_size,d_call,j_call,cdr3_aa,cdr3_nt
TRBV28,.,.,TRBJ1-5,CASSFSDSNQPQHF,TGTGCCAGCAGTTTCTCTGATAGCAATCAGCCCCAGCATTTT
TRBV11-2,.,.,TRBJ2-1,CASSLQGLLANEQFF,TGTGCCAGCAGCCTCCAGGGTCTCCTTGCGAATGAGCAGTTCTTC
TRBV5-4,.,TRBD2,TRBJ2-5,CASSYLAGATGETQYF,TGTGCCAGCAGTTACCTAGCGGGAGCCACGGGGGAGACCCAGTACTTC
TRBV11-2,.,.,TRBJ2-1,CASSLGYHEQFF,TGTGCCAGCAGCTTAGGTTACCATGAGCAGTTCTTC
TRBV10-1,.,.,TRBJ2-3,CASSESTPAADTQYF,TGCGCCAGCAGTGAGTCGACGCCAGCGGCAGATACGCAGTATTTT
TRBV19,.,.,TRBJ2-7,CASSMGRDTGFYEQYF,TGTGCCAGTAGTATGGGCCGGGACACAGGGTTCTACGAGCAGTACTTC
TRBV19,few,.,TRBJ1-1,CASRDSNTEAFF,TGTGCCAGTAGGGACAGTAACACTGAAGCTTTCTTT
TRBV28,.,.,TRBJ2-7,CASSLNPGMTYEQYF,TGTGCCAGCAGTTTAAATCCAGGGATGACCTACGAGCAGTACTTC
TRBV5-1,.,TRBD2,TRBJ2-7,CASSLGSQAGSYEQYF,TGCGCCAGCAGCTTGGGGTCCCAAGCGGGGTCCTACGAGCAGTACTTC
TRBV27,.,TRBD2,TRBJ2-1,CASSTGTSGGMEFF,TGTGCCAGCAGTACCGGGACTAGCGGGGGGATGGAGTTCTTC
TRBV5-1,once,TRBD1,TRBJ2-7,CASSSRGQGYEQYF,TGCGCCAGCAGCTCCCGGGGACAGGGGTACGAGCAGTACTTC
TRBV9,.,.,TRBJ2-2,CASSYREGAKTGELFF,TGTGCCAGCAGCTATCGGGAGGGGGCGAAGACCGGGGAGCTGTTTTTT
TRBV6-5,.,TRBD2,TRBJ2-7,CASSALAGTPEQYF,TGTGCCAGCAGTGCCCTAGCGGGAACGCCTGAGCAGTACTTC
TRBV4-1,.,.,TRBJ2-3,CASSQDPGEVLALNTDTQYF,TGCGCCAGCAGCCAAGACCCAGGGGAGGTATTAGCCTTAAACACAGATACGCAGTATTTT
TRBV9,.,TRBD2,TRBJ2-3,CASSVDGRVIDTQYF,TGTGCCAGCAGCGTAGATGGGAGGGTCATAGATACGCAGTATTTT
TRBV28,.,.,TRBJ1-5,CASRVDSLGPQPQHF,TGTGCCAGCAGAGTGGACAGCCTTGGCCCTCAGCCCCAGCATTTT
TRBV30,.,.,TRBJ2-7,CAWSARESYEQYF,TGTGCCTGGAGTGCTAGGGAAAGCTACGAGCAGTACTTC
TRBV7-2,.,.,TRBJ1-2,CASSATGTVANYGYTF,TGTGCCAGCAGCGCAACCGGGACGGTGGCTAACTATGGCTACACCTTC
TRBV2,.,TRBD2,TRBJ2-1,CASSDEPLADLEQFF,TGTGCCAGCAGTGATGAGCCCCTAGCGGACCTTGAGCAGTTCTTC
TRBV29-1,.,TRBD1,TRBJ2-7,CSVENPGQGTYEQYF,TGCAGCGTTGAAAATCCGGGACAGGGCACCTACGAGCAGTACTTC
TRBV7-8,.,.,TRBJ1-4,CASSIQGREKLFF,TGTGCCAGCAGTATTCAAGGGAGAGAAAAACTGTTTTTT
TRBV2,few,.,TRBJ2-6,CASSEYGGANVLTF,TGTGCCAGCAGTGAATATGGCGGGGCCAACGTCCTGACTTTC
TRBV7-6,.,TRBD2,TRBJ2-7,CASSLALAGLGYEQYF,TGTGCCAGCAGCTTAGCGCTCGCGGGACTAGGCTACGAGCAGTACTTC
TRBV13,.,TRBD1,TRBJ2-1,CASSGGQVNEQFF,TGTGCCAGCAGCGGGGGACAGGTCAATGAGCAGTTCTTC
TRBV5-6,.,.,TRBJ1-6,CASSLGDNSPLHF,TGTGCCAGCAGCTTGGGGGACAATTCACCCCTCCACTTT
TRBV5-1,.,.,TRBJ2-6,CASSLYPSGAVTGANVLTF,TGCGCCAGCAGCTTGTATCCCTCAGGGGCGGTAACTGGGGCCAACGTCCTGACTTTC
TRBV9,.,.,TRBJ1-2,CASSVQGVGDGYTF,TGTGCCAGCAGCGTTCAGGGAGTAGGGGATGGCTACACCTTC
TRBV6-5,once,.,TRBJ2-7,CASSQGTISYEQYF,TGTGCCAGCAGTCAAGGTACCATTTCCTACGAGCAGTACTTC
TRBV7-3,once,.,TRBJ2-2,CASSPIGENTGELFF,TGTGCCAGCAGCCCCATTGGCGAGAACACCGGGGAGCTGTTTTTT
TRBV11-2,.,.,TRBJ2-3,CASKAAGTDTQYF,TGTGCCAGCAAGGCGGCGGGCACAGATACGCAGTATTTT
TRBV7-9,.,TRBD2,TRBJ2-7,CASSLEGGPYEQYF,TGTGCCAGCAGCTTAGAGGGAGGGCCTTACGAGCAGTACTTC
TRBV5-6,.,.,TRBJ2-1,CASSAPGSGQYNEQFF,TGTGCCAGCAGCGCCCCTGGTAGCGGACAGTACAATGAGCAGTTCTTC
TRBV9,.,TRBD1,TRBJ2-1,CASSASTGTAYNEQFF,TGTGCCAGCAGCGCCTCCACCGGGACAGCCTACAATGAGCAGTTCTTC
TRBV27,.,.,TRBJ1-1,CASSLGGGRTEAFF,TGTGCCAGCAGTTTAGGGGGGGGCCGGACTGAAGCTTTCTTT
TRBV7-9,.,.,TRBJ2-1,CASRPTTGTHSYNEQFF,TGTGCCAGCAGGCCTACGACCGGGACACATTCCTACAATGAGCAGTTCTTC
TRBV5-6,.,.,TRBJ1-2,CASSLGGSGYTF,TGTGCCAGCAGCTTGGGGGGTAGTGGCTACACCTTC
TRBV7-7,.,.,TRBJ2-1,CASSTDPSSYNEQFF,TGTGCTAGCAGCACAGACCCGAGCTCCTACAATGAGCAGTTCTTC
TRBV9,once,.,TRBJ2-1,CASSDLIPNEQFF,TGTGCCAGCAGCGATCTTATCCCCAATGAGCAGTTCTTC
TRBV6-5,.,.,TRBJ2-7,CASSYSREGDHEQYF,TGTGCCAGCAGTTACTCCCGTGAAGGGGACCACGAGCAGTACTTC
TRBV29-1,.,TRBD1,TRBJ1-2,CSVEEFDRDYGYTF,TGCAGCGTTGAAGAATTCGACAGGGACTATGGCTACACCTTC
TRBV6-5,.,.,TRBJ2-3,CASSYLGGSGTDTQYF,TGTGCCAGCAGTTACTTGGGGGGCTCCGGCACAGATACGCAGTATTTT
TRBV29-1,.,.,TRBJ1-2,CSVVSTVGYTF,TGCAGCGTTGTTTCGACAGTAGGCTACACCTTC
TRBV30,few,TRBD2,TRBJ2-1,CAWSDKAGFSDEQFF,TGTGCCTGGAGTGACAAAGCGGGATTTTCGGATGAGCAGTTCTTC
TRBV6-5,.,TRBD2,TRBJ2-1,CASRFLADPVNEQFF,TGTGCCAGCAGATTTCTAGCGGACCCCGTCAATGAGCAGTTCTTC
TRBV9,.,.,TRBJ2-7,CASSVEAGKSYEQYF,TGTGCCAGCAGCGTAGAGGCAGGCAAGTCCTACGAGCAGTACTTC
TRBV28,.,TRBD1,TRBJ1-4,CASSSTGGNEKLFF,TGTGCCAGCAGCTCGACAGGGGGAAATGAAAAACTGTTTTTT
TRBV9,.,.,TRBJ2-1,CASSVDSYNEQFF,TGTGCCAGCAGCGTAGACTCCTACAATGAGCAGTTCTTC
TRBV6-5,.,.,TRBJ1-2,CASSTPYGGNYGYTF,TGTGCCAGCAGTACCCCCTATGGGGGAAACTATGGCTACACCTTC
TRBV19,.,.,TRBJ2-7,CASSIEMSVNEQYF,TGTGCCAGTAGTATAGAAATGTCGGTGAACGAGCAGTACTTC
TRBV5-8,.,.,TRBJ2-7,CASRFPDSSYEQYF,TGTGCCAGCAGGTTCCCGGACTCGTCCTACGAGCAGTACTTC
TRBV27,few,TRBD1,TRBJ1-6,CASSRPPGGFSPLHF,TGTGCCAGCAGCCGCCCTCCAGGGGGCTTTTCACCCCTCCACTTT
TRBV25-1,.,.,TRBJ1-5,CASSDSGHTQPQHF,TGTGCCAGCAGTGATTCGGGTCACACTCAGCCCCAGCATTTT
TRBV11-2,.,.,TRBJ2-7,CASSLDFVGYEQYF,TGTGCCAGCAGCTTAGACTTCGTTGGGTACGAGCAGTACTTC
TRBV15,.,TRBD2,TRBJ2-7,CATSTGLADEQYF,TGTGCCACCAGCACGGGACTAGCGGACGAGCAGTACTTC
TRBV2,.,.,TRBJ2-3,CASSERPGDARSDTQYF,TGTGCCAGCAGTGAAAGGCCAGGGGATGCCAGGTCAGATACGCAGTATTTT